These 16 T cell receptor beta chains were all obtained from the same sample, sequenced in a study of cytomegalovirus exposure and HLA in healthy donors. With 60 Vbeta and 13 Jbeta primers, the PCR was carried out. This table comes from immunoSEQ multiplex PCR, and its TCRdb copy is limited to in-frame clones, with some not included. The data contain around 160,000 clones, 82% of them singletons. Material: PBMCs. These receptors were collected from a male donor in good health and CMV-seropositive.

This clone was seen a single time. The J gene is TRBJ2-3, the V gene TRBV10-1, with D perhaps TRBD2 (6 bases). CDR3 length: 15 residues. Trimming removed 2 bases at V and 1 base at J, with 10 bases between. Germline V gene lookup returns CDR1 WNHNN and CDR2 SYGVQD (reference sequence). CDR3 in amino acids: CASSEGGGGTDTQYF. The CDR3 nucleotides are TGCGCCAGCAGTGAGGGAGGAGGGGGCACAGATACGCAGTATTTT.

The chain carries TRBV6-5 and TRBJ1-2; 8 positions match TRBD1. The CDR3 is 15 amino acids. The junction had 9 bases not matched to a gene; V was cut back by 6 bases and J by 3 bases. Germline loops: CDR1 MNHEY, CDR2 SVGAGI. CDR3 nucleotides: TGTGCCAGCAGCATTTCAGGGGGCGGTTACTATGGCTACACCTTC. Amino acids: CASSISGGGYYGYTF.

The chain joins TRBV14 to TRBJ2-7, with unresolved D. CDR3 length equals 15 residues. The V gene lost 4 bases and the J gene lost 3 bases, with 16 bases spanning the gap. Germline V lookup: CDR1 SGHDN, CDR2 FVKESK. The CDR3 spells CASSRPPSDGYEQYF. The CDR3 DNA sequence: TGTGCCAGCAGCCGACCTCCTAGTGACGGCTACGAGCAGTACTTC.

Comments on this clone: A junction boundary mismatches the germline segment, possibly from a read error. The chain joins TRBV6-5 to TRBJ2-7, with TRBD1 matching 8 bases. This CDR3 region has 11 residues. Germline lookup yields CDR1 MNHEY and CDR2 SVGAGI. CDR3 sequence: CASSYGQGEDF. The CDR3, as DNA: TGTGCCAGCAGTTACGGACAGGGTGAGGACTTC.

The V gene is TRBV5-1, the J gene TRBJ2-5, with TRBD1 identical over 9 bases. TRBJ2-7 explains the end of the DNA better; the J call may be wrong. Germline lookup yields CDR1 SGHRS and CDR2 YFSETQ. The CDR3 spans 16 residues. As DNA, the CDR3 is TGCGCCAGCAGCTTGCCCCGGGACAGGGCCCCCTACGAGCAGTACTTC. Its protein product is CASSLPRDRAPYEQYF.

CDR3: CASSLGGTSGNTIYF. For the CDR3, the DNA is TGTGCCAGCTCACTTGGGGGGACGTCTGGAAACACCATATATTTT. This chain joins TRBV18 and TRBJ1-3; D possibly corresponds to TRBD1 (5 bases). The CDR3 covers 15 residues. Trimming took 4 bases from V and 1 from J, leaving 11 bases between them. CDR1 and CDR2 from the germline V gene are KGHSH and LQKENI.

V gene TRBV5-1 combines with J gene TRBJ1-1; maybe TRBD1 (6 bases). The germline CDR1 and CDR2 sequences are SGHRS and YFSETQ. The CDR3 covers 14 residues. The V end lost 0 bases, the J end lost 5 bases, and 11 bases lay between the germline ends. The CDR3 bases are TGCGCCAGCAGCTTGGAGGGGGGGAGGACTGAAGCTTTCTTT. Protein: CASSLEGGRTEAFF.

The chain employs TRBV5-4 and TRBJ2-7; D is uncertain. V was pared by 4 bases and J by 3 bases, with 11 bases between. The CDR3 consists of 13 residues. From germline, CDR1 is SGHNT and CDR2 YYREEE (reference sequence). The CDR3 coding sequence is TGTGCCAGCAGCACCGCGTCCGGCTACGAGCAGTACTTC. Its translation: CASSTASGYEQYF.

The V and J genes are TRBV21-1 and TRBJ2-7; the DNA was not compared with TRBD1, the D call given in the table. TRBV21-1 is flagged as a pseudogene. The length of the CDR3 is 13 residues. The chain's CDR3 is CASIKDNPYEQYF. CDR3 DNA sequence: TGTGCCAGCATCAAGGACAACCCCTACGAGCAGTACTTC.

V gene TRBV11-3 combines with J gene TRBJ2-7, with TRBD2 matching over 12 bases. The germline V gene has CDR1 SGHNT and CDR2 YENEEA. The CDR3 is 13 amino acids. V lost 4 bases, J lost 10 bases, and 5 bases stayed unmatched. In nucleotides, the CDR3 is TGTGCCAGCAGCTCCGGACTAGCGGGATCCCAGTACTTC. Translation gives CASSSGLAGSQYF.

The chain combines TRBV21-1 with TRBJ1-5. TRBV21-1 represents a pseudogene. This CDR3 contains 13 residues. The CDR3 nucleotides read TGTGCCAGCAGTTTTAATAGCAATCAGCCCCAGCATTTT. This translates into CASSFNSNQPQHF.

The count of this clone is one. The genes are TRBV7-7 and TRBJ2-3; 7 nucleotides agree with TRBD1. J was trimmed by 3 bases and V by 5 bases; bases with no gene match: 8. Per germline, CDR1 SSHAT and CDR2 FNYEAQ (reference sequence). There are 15 residues in the CDR3. This CDR3 reads CASSPQGLKTDTQYF. The CDR3 DNA is TGTGCCAGCAGCCCACAGGGGTTGAAGACAGATACGCAGTATTTT.

The V call is TRBV27, the J call TRBJ2-7; D perhaps matches TRBD1 (6 bases). The germline CDR1 and CDR2 sequences are MNHEY and SMNVEV (reference sequence). This CDR3 has 14 residues. V was shortened by 6 bases and J by 2 bases, with 14 bases between the two germline ends. As DNA, the CDR3 is TGTGCCAGCAGCCAGGGGTCTCGGGCCTACGAGCAGTACTTC. Its protein is CASSQGSRAYEQYF.

This chain links TRBV11-2 with TRBJ2-5; TRBD1 matches 8 bases. Germline CDR1 reads SGHAT; CDR2 reads FQNNGV. This CDR3 is built from 15 residues. The V and J ends lost 1 base and 5 bases, in that order; junction bases with no gene match: 6. CDR3 loop: CASSLVRGPGETQYF. CDR3 nucleotide sequence: TGTGCCAGCAGCTTAGTCAGGGGGCCGGGCGAGACCCAGTACTTC.

The rearrangement joins TRBV5-8 to TRBJ2-7; 9 bases are a match to TRBD1. V lost 5 bases and J lost 6; bases outside the gene matches: 12. The V gene's germline CDR1 is SGHTS and CDR2 YDEGEE. The CDR3 is 15 residues long. In DNA, the CDR3 is TGTGCCAGCAGATCCCGGGACAGGGACTCGGGCGAGCAGTACTTC. Protein sequence: CASRSRDRDSGEQYF.

The gene calls are TRBV25-1 and TRBJ2-5; D not certain. Judging by the DNA end, TRBJ2-7 fits better; the J call may be wrong. Germline CDR1 reads MGHDK; CDR2 reads SYGVNS. The CDR3 loop spans 11 amino acids. The DNA of the CDR3 is TGTGCCAGCAGTGAGAGATACGAGCAGTACTTC. Translation gives CASSERYEQYF.